One sample yielded the 29 T cell receptor beta chains listed below, sequenced in a study of blood T cell repertoires in COVID-19. The assay was immunoSEQ multiplex PCR, and TCRdb's table has in-frame clones only and misses some. Seen here are approximately 100,000 clones, less than 90% observed once, and the top ten hold less than 6.5%. Sequencing used peripheral blood. The origin of the receptors is a human donor in a cohort sampled during active COVID-19.

DNA for the CDR3: TGTGCCAGCAGTGAAAGCCTGGGGGCCTTCTCCTACGAGCAGTACTTC. Its translation is CASSESLGAFSYEQYF. The chain has TRBV2 and TRBJ2-7; a weak D match, TRBD1 (6 bases). With 2 bases removed from V and 0 bases from J, the gap between germline ends came to 14 bases. This CDR3 has 16 residues. From germline, CDR1 is SNHLY and CDR2 FYNNEI.

This clone appeared once. The chain joins TRBV12-5 to TRBJ1-1; 11 bases match TRBD1. This CDR3 has 15 residues. The J segment lost 7 bases and the V segment lost 2 bases, leaving 6 bases of the junction unmatched. Germline CDR1 and CDR2: LGHNT and FRNRAP. CDR3 coding DNA: TGTGCTAGTGGTTTGCCCCGGACAGGGGGCGGTGAAGCTTTCTTT. Its protein product is CASGLPRTGGGEAFF.

The chain links TRBV11-2 to TRBJ2-7; 8 nucleotides align to TRBD1. The V gene's germline CDR1 is SGHAT and CDR2 FQNNGV. The CDR3 is 15 residues long. V shed 1 base and J 2 bases; nucleotides not matched to a gene: 4. CDR3 coding DNA: TGTGCCAGCAGCTTAGTAGGACAGGGCCCCTACGAGCAGTACTTC. Translated, it gives CASSLVGQGPYEQYF.

V usage is TRBV5-6 and J usage is TRBJ2-7; 9 nucleotides match TRBD1. The CDR3 consists of 14 residues. The ends lost 4 bases at V and 7 bases at J; junction bases unmatched: 9. The V gene's germline CDR1 is SGHDT and CDR2 YYEEEE. CDR3 sequence reads: CASSPGTGWREQYF. In nucleotides, the CDR3 is TGTGCCAGCAGCCCAGGGACAGGGTGGAGGGAGCAGTACTTC.

The rearrangement uses TRBV12-3 or TRBV12-4 and TRBJ2-2, with no clear D. V was cut by 5 bases and J by 4 bases, with 5 bases left in between. The CDR3 contains 12 residues. Here the CDR3 DNA reads TGTGCCAGCAGTCCCGGCACCGGGGAGCTGTTTTTT. It codes for CASSPGTGELFF.

This chain joins TRBV5-6 and TRBJ2-7; a weak D match, TRBD2 (5 bases). CDR1 and CDR2 from the germline V gene are SGHDT and YYEEEE. Trimming took off 7 bases at V and 8 bases at J, with 16 bases between the two ends. This CDR3 is 12 amino acids long. The CDR3 is CASLGSSGKQYF. In nucleotides, the CDR3 is TGTGCCAGCTTAGGGAGTTCGGGCAAGCAGTACTTC.

CDR3 residues: CASSRRRERYSNQPQHF. CDR3 DNA: TGTGCCAGCAGCCGACGACGCGAGAGGTATAGCAATCAGCCCCAGCATTTT. J is TRBJ1-5 and V is TRBV28, with D unclear. The germline V gene has CDR1 MDHEN and CDR2 SYDVKM. Trimming stripped 6 bases from V and 0 bases from J, with 18 bases between. The CDR3 spans 17 residues.

The gene calls are TRBV27 and TRBJ1-1; tentatively, D is TRBD1 (5 bases). The CDR3 loop spans 13 amino acids. Germline loops: CDR1 MNHEY, CDR2 SMNVEV (reference sequence). Trimming removed 6 bases from V and 5 bases from J, with 13 bases in between. CDR3 sequence reads: CASRDPRGTEAFF. CDR3 coding DNA: TGTGCCAGCAGAGACCCTCGGGGGACTGAAGCTTTCTTT.

This chain uses TRBV7-9 with TRBJ2-3; TRBD1 matches at 8 bases. Germline CDR1 reads SEHNR; CDR2 reads FQNEAQ (reference sequence). J lost 0 bases, V lost 5 bases, and 1 base had no gene match. The CDR3 spans 14 residues. This chain's CDR3 is CASSGTGSTDTQYF. CDR3 nucleotide sequence: TGTGCCAGCAGCGGGACAGGCAGCACAGATACGCAGTATTTT.

The chain uses TRBV5-4 and TRBJ2-2; possibly TRBD1 for D (6 bases). The ends were cut back, 0 bases at V and 4 bases at J, with 13 bases in the middle. Germline CDR1 reads SGHNT; CDR2 reads YYREEE (reference sequence). CDR3 length: 16 amino acids. The CDR3: CASSLDRADFTGELFF. The CDR3 DNA reads as TGTGCCAGCAGCTTGGACAGGGCAGATTTCACCGGGGAGCTGTTTTTT.

The chain combines TRBV28 with TRBJ1-4, with D tentatively TRBD1 (6 bases). This CDR3 is 14 amino acids long. With 8 bases removed from V and 5 bases from J, the gap between germline ends came to 15 bases. CDR1 is MDHEN, CDR2 SYDVKM, per germline. CDR3 in amino acids: CASSAGRGNEKLFF. The CDR3 DNA reads TGTGCCAGCTCCGCGGGTAGGGGGAATGAAAAACTGTTTTTT.

The J gene is TRBJ2-7, the V gene TRBV6-5, with 7 positions matching TRBD1. Germline V gene lookup returns CDR1 MNHEY and CDR2 SVGAGI. The J segment lost 0 bases and the V segment lost 7 bases, leaving 6 bases of the junction unmatched. The CDR3 covers 14 residues. This chain's CDR3 is CASKSQGDSYEQYF. CDR3 DNA: TGTGCCAGCAAATCCCAGGGGGACTCCTACGAGCAGTACTTC.

The gene calls are TRBV18 and TRBJ2-1; 14 bases agree with TRBD2. Germline CDR1 KGHSH, CDR2 LQKENI. V shed 8 bases, J shed 8 bases, and the junction held 8 bases outside the gene matches. The CDR3 extends over 15 amino acids. CDR3 sequence: CASALGLAGGDEQFF. In DNA, the CDR3 is TGTGCCAGCGCCCTTGGACTAGCGGGAGGAGATGAGCAGTTCTTC.

This clone was recorded only once. The chain joins TRBV7-9 to TRBJ2-5; TRBD2 matches 13 bases. The CDR3 runs to 16 residues. The germline V gene has CDR1 SEHNR and CDR2 FQNEAQ (reference sequence). Germline trimming cut 5 bases from V and 5 bases from J; bases unmatched to any gene: 8. CDR3 residues: CASSLGTSGAGETQYF. The DNA for the CDR3 is TGTGCCAGCAGCCTCGGGACTAGCGGGGCGGGGGAGACCCAGTACTTC.

This clone was picked up one time. This chain uses TRBV12-3 or TRBV12-4 with TRBJ1-5; TRBD1 aligns across 7 bases. The CDR3 is 13 residues long. V lost 6 bases to trimming and J lost 6 bases; unmatched junction nucleotides: 5. The CDR3 sequence: CASSPQGTQPQHF. CDR3 bases: TGTGCCAGCAGCCCACAGGGGACTCAGCCCCAGCATTTT.

DNA of the CDR3: TGTGCCAGCAGTTCAGGCACCGCGTCGGTGAGCGGGCAGTACTTC. Protein sequence: CASSSGTASVSGQYF. The J gene is TRBJ2-7, the V gene TRBV28; a weak D match, TRBD2 (5 bases). V was pared by 4 bases and J by 9 bases, with 22 bases between. CDR1 is MDHEN and CDR2 is SYDVKM in the germline V gene. CDR3 length equals 15 residues.

This chain uses TRBV19 with TRBJ2-5; 7 nucleotides line up with TRBD1. CDR3 size: 14 residues. Trimming took 5 bases from V and 2 from J; bases not matched to a gene: 5. From germline, CDR1 is LNHDA and CDR2 SQIVND (reference sequence). CDR3 region: CASSPTGVQETQYF. The DNA for the CDR3 is TGTGCCAGTAGTCCTACAGGGGTTCAAGAGACCCAGTACTTC.

This chain connects TRBV5-4 to TRBJ2-3; maybe TRBD2 (7 bases). V lost 7 bases to trimming and J lost 8 bases, with 17 bases between them. CDR3 size: 13 residues. The germline V gene has CDR1 SGHNT and CDR2 YYREEE (reference sequence). The chain's CDR3 is CASRGGGILTQYF. For the CDR3, the DNA is TGTGCCAGCCGAGGGGGGGGGATCCTTACGCAGTATTTT.

The J gene is TRBJ1-2, the V gene TRBV4-3; possible D gene TRBD1, 5 bases. CDR1 and CDR2 from the germline V gene are LGHNA and YSLEER. CDR3 length equals 20 residues. The V end lost 0 bases, the J end lost 1 base, and 24 bases lay between the germline ends. The CDR3 nucleotides are TGCGCCAGCAGCCAAGAATTGGGTAGGCGGGGCCCTGGGAGTAACTATGGCTACACCTTC. Its protein product is CASSQELGRRGPGSNYGYTF.

The CDR3 sequence: CASSPTQGAQGEKLFF. CDR3 bases: TGTGCCAGCAGCCCCACCCAAGGGGCACAGGGTGAAAAACTGTTTTTT. The genes are TRBV5-5 and TRBJ1-4; D may be TRBD1 (6 bases). Germline V gene sequence: CDR1 SGHKS, CDR2 YYEKEE (reference sequence). The CDR3 contains 16 residues. V shed 4 bases and J shed 7 bases, with 20 bases lying between them.

The chain carries TRBV28 and TRBJ1-2; D may be TRBD1 (5 bases). The germline CDR1 and CDR2 sequences are MDHEN and SYDVKM. V gave up 1 base and J gave up 6 bases, with 9 bases separating them. The CDR3 runs to 13 residues. This CDR3 is CASSLYEGDGYTF. The CDR3 nucleotides read TGTGCCAGCAGTTTATACGAAGGGGATGGCTACACCTTC.

In this sample, this clone turned up once. V and J are TRBV2 and TRBJ2-7; maybe TRBD2 (6 bases). Germline V CDR1 and CDR2: SNHLY, FYNNEI. V was pared by 7 bases and J by 1 base, with 23 bases between. This CDR3 has 17 amino acids. The CDR3 sequence: CASNTAGSHYPSYEQYF. The CDR3 nucleotides read TGTGCCAGCAATACAGCGGGCAGCCACTACCCGTCCTACGAGCAGTACTTC.

The gene calls are TRBV7-2 and TRBJ2-7; 8 nucleotides line up with TRBD2. V was pared by 5 bases and J by 1 base, with 7 bases of the junction left unmatched. CDR1 is SGHTA and CDR2 is FQGNSA in the germline V gene. The CDR3 extends over 15 amino acids. Here the CDR3 DNA reads TGTGCCAGCAGCGGCGAGCGGGGGCTTTCCTACGAGCAGTACTTC. Protein sequence: CASSGERGLSYEQYF.

The chain couples TRBV5-1 to TRBJ2-7, with no clear D. CDR3 length equals 13 residues. Germline CDR1 reads SGHRS; CDR2 reads YFSETQ. Trimming pared 0 bases from V and 2 bases from J, leaving 6 bases between. The CDR3 loop is CASSLASPYEQYF. CDR3 sequence (DNA): TGCGCCAGCAGCTTGGCCAGTCCCTACGAGCAGTACTTC.

V gene TRBV2 combines with J gene TRBJ1-1; D perhaps matches TRBD1 (6 bases). CDR1 is SNHLY and CDR2 is FYNNEI in the germline V gene. This CDR3 is 13 amino acids long. Trimming took off 6 bases at V and 5 bases at J, with 13 bases between the two ends. The CDR3 loop is CASSEGTMTEAFF. In DNA form, the CDR3 reads TGTGCCAGCAGCGAGGGGACAATGACTGAAGCTTTCTTT.

The J gene is TRBJ1-3, the V gene TRBV4-1; tentatively, D is TRBD1 (6 bases). The germline V gene has CDR1 MGHRA and CDR2 YSYEKL. V was shortened by 0 bases and J by 0 bases, with 27 bases between the two germline ends. The CDR3 is 22 residues long. The CDR3 is CASSQESGWTDFYHYSGNTIYF. The CDR3 bases are TGCGCCAGCAGCCAAGAGTCCGGTTGGACAGACTTTTATCACTACTCTGGAAACACCATATATTTT.

J is TRBJ1-4 and V is TRBV6-1, with a tentative D call TRBD1 (5 bases). V lost 3 bases and J 4 bases, leaving 9 bases between the germline ends. The CDR3 is made up of 14 amino acids. Germline values: CDR1 MNHNS, CDR2 SASEGT. CDR3 bases: TGTGCCAGCAGTGATGGTAGGGGTAATGAAAAACTGTTTTTT. Translation: CASSDGRGNEKLFF.

The CDR3 region is CASSRTSGLEQFF. The CDR3 bases are TGTGCCAGCAGTCGGACTAGCGGGCTCGAGCAGTTCTTC. The rearrangement uses TRBV6-2 or TRBV6-3 and TRBJ2-1; 11 nucleotides align to TRBD2. Trimming took 5 bases from V and 10 from J; bases not matched to a gene: 4. CDR1 and CDR2 from the germline V gene are MNHEY and SVGEGT. The CDR3 runs to 13 residues.

The rearrangement joins TRBV3-1 (or the pseudogene TRBV3-2) to TRBJ2-7; D not resolved. The V gene's germline CDR1 is LGHDT and CDR2 YNNKEL (reference sequence). With 3 bases removed from V and 6 bases from J, the gap between germline ends came to 9 bases. The CDR3 sequence is 12 residues long. This CDR3 reads CASSHTNGEQYF. The CDR3 DNA sequence: TGTGCCAGCAGCCATACCAACGGCGAGCAGTACTTC.